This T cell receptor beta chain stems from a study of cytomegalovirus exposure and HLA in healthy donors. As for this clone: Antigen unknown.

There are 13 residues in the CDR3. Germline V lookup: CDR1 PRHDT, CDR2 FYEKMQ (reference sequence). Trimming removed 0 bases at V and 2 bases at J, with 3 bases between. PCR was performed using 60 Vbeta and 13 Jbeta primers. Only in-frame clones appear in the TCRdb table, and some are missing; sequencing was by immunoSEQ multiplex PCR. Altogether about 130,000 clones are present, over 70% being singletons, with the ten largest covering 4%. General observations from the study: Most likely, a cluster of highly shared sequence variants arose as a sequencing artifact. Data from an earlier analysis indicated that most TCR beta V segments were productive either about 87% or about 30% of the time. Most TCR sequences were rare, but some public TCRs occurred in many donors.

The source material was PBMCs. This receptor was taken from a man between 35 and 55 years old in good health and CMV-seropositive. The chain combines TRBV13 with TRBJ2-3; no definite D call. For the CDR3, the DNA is TGTGCCAGCAGCTTAGGCGTCACAGATACGCAGTATTTT. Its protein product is CASSLGVTDTQYF.